This T cell receptor (beta chain) was documented in a study of regulatory T cells in long-lasting Graves disease. Notes on the study in general: Limited sample numbers may have lowered accuracy.

This clonotype was recorded a few times. Its antigen remains unknown. Relying on iRepertoire HTBI primers and Arm-PCR of CDR3 regions, the team built TCR beta libraries. TCRdb analysed the multiplex PCR reads with MiXCR anew, one entry per CDR3 protein. The profile shows 420,000 or so distinct CDR3 sequences, 16% of them singletons. Time point of the sample: newly diagnosed GD, antithyroid drugs for less than 3 months. Researchers made the TCR library from RNA that was extracted from PBMCs. From germline, CDR1 is SGHVS and CDR2 FNYEAQ. Trimming removed 10 bases at V and 1 base at J, with 13 bases between. This CDR3 region has 13 residues. These same records also appear under a second study, on T cells in Graves' hyperthyroidism and ophthalmopathy. As that report states: The HTBI primer set served for first-round RT-PCR of the TCR CDR3.

Sample: peripheral blood mononuclear cells (PBMCs), taken at new diagnosis, from a patient treated with antithyroid drugs. The chain uses TRBV7-6 and TRBJ1-1; D is unresolved. The clonotype was recovered from a woman aged 18-29 years with Graves disease. CDR3 sequence (DNA): TGTGCCACCTCTACTGGGGAGAACACTGAAGCTTTCTTT. Encoded protein: CATSTGENTEAFF.